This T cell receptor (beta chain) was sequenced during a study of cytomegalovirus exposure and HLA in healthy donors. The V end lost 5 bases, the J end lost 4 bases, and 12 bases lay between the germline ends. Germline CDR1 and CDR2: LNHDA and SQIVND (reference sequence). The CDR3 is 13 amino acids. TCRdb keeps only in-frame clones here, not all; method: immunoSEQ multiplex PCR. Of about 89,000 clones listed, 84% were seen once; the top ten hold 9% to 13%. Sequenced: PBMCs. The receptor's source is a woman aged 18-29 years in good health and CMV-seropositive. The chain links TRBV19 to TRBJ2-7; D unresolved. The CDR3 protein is CASSFRIRYEQYF. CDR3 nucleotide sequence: TGTGCCAGTAGTTTCCGGATCAGGTACGAGCAGTACTTC.